Sequencing of this TCR beta chain was carried out in a study of blood T cell repertoires in COVID-19. Produced via immunoSEQ multiplex PCR; TCRdb's table is partial and in-frame only. Seen here are fewer than 250,000 clones, around nine tenths observed once, and the top ten hold 0.83%. Details on this clone: The same CDR3 also results from other DNA sequences found in this sample.

Trimming removed 3 bases from V and 0 bases from J, with 2 bases in between. This CDR3 region has 12 residues. Germline CDR1 reads SGHRS; CDR2 reads YFSETQ. The sample consisted of peripheral blood. V is TRBV5-1 and J is TRBJ2-3; D gene unclear. The clonotype comes from a man aged 25-40 years with COVID-19, enrolled during active disease. The CDR3 DNA sequence: TGCGCCAGCAGCTCAAGCACAGATACGCAGTATTTT. Translation gives CASSSSTDTQYF.